This T cell receptor beta chain was sequenced in a study of OX40 agonist ivuxolimab in advanced cancers. The study in broad terms: The costimulatory receptor OX40 (CD134) was targeted by ivuxolimab, a fully human IgG2 agonistic monoclonal antibody. Partial responses occurred in three dose-escalation patients: two with cutaneous melanoma and one with hepatocellular carcinoma. The dose-escalation cohort was approximately 83% male with a mean age of approximately 59 years, ranging from roughly 20 to 80. Prior anti-PD-1, anti-PD-L1 or anti-CTLA-4 therapy was permitted, and checkpoint inhibitors had been received by about 44% of dose-escalation patients. Intravenous ivuxolimab was administered to patients every 2 weeks at six dose levels: 0.01, 0.1, 0.3, 1.5, 3 and 10 mg/kg. Among the approximately 50 dose-escalation patients, about 20 had hepatocellular carcinoma, 15 or so melanoma, 9 renal cell carcinoma and 9 head and neck cancer. Peripheral TCRbeta sequencing was intended to test whether TCR sequence diversity was altered and clonal T-cell expansion was caused by ivuxolimab. The paper covers the monotherapy dose-escalation part of the phase I ivuxolimab trial, which included N of about 56 patients.

The CDR3 goes from the cysteine to the phenylalanine over 15 residues. CDR3 DNA only is kept here, 45 bases in frame from base 1. The germline V gene (reference sequence) sets CDR1 to LNHDA and CDR2 to SQIVND. At the junction V is shortened by 7 bases and J by 1 base, with 14 bases in between. What the authors observed across the whole study: Low levels of normalized T-cell clonal expansion were also seen in some patients who did not respond. At doses from 0.1 to 3.0 mg/kg, clonal expansion was seen in both CD4+ and CD8+ blood T cells between baseline and week 6. On average, CD8+ T cells showed more expanded clones than CD4+ T cells after ivuxolimab. In partial responders in the 0.1-3.0 mg/kg groups, normalized peripheral clonal expansion was found to be among the lowest, especially among CD8+ T cells. Antigen specificity was not determined for the clonally expanded peripheral T cells.

Notes on this clone: Which antigen it targets is not known. Base qualities are not provided; no much larger clone lies one nucleotide away.

For sequencing of the TCRbeta CDR3 region, genomic DNA was extracted from the sorted cells. The immunoSEQ Assay was used for sequencing of TCRbeta CDR3 regions. This immuneACCESS table, as held by TCRdb, lists in-frame sequences with V and J called but not all clones. Of the missing ones, under half trace to an unresolved V gene in checked studies; the others have no known cause. Across this sample there are about 90,000 clones, with roughly nine tenths seen only once. Roughly 9.3% of the sample is held by the ten biggest clonotypes. Patients with autoimmune disease history or receiving systemic immunosuppression were excluded from the trial. Peripheral blood for TCR sequencing was collected from all dose cohorts at baseline, on cycle 4 day 1, and on cycle 7 day 1. The samples were taken from a phase I, first-in-human, multicenter, open-label dose-escalation trial of ivuxolimab. The trial enrolled adults with locally advanced or metastatic head and neck squamous cell, hepatocellular, melanoma or renal cell carcinoma. Before TCR sequencing, CD4+ T cells and CD8+ T cells from peripheral blood were sorted into separate populations.

The sequencing used CD4+ or CD8+ T cells sorted from blood, collected in a trial of the OX40 agonist ivuxolimab. The sequence is built from TRBV19 and TRBJ2-1, with a tentative D gene TRBD1 over 6 matching bases. The clonotype was recovered from an adult with an advanced solid tumor such as melanoma, head and neck, liver or kidney cancer. The nucleotides read TGTGCCAGTATGAAACAGGGAAGTTCCTACAATGAGCAGTTCTTC. Translation gives CASMKQGSSYNEQFF.